The text below deals with one TCR beta chain. Its cognate antigen has yet to be identified. No base quality information exists; no much larger clone differs at one position. Reads for this sample came from an Illumina HiSeq 1500. Through fastp at Q25 and MiXCR, TCRdb rebuilt clones from the public reads, retaining in-frame beta chains. Rows are combined by CDR3 protein, so each entry shows the most common genes and DNA. This sample lists 200,000 to 300,000 distinct CDR3 sequences; 9% to 15% were detected once. The ten largest clones add up to roughly 1.7% of the sample. The data were obtained in a study of T cell repertoires in cytomegalovirus infection (dated by TCRdb to the late 2010s). In terms of the full investigation: Donor HLA type was relevant to the analysis, because carriage of CMV infection together with the matching HLA type was indicated by public TCR beta signatures. Points the paper makes about the study in general: Cumulative frequency of public TCR beta family members discriminated carriers of CMV infection plus the relevant HLA type in this cohort and an independent 352-donor cohort. The ex vivo response was dominated by HLA-C-restricted CMV-specific TCR beta clonotypes, which also provided the single most frequent clonotype in two of eight donors.

The CDR3 holds 15 amino acids from the cysteine to the phenylalanine. Kept here is only the CDR3 DNA, which spans 45 bases and is read in frame from base 1. The germline V end is reduced by 3 bases and the J end by 5 bases; junction bases left unmatched: 9. From the germline V gene (reference sequence), CDR1 is DFQATT and CDR2 is SNEGSKA. Recombination connected TRBV20-1 to TRBJ2-1, with 8 bases matching TRBD2. Specimen: PBMCs. This TCR was recovered from a human donor in good health (CMV status not recorded). Some clones in this sample may be carry-over from other donors' samples. The CDR3 sequence is CSASLAGLDNNEQFF. The sequence in DNA is TGCAGTGCTAGCCTAGCGGGTTTAGACAACAATGAGCAGTTCTTC.